The 30 T cell receptor beta chains in this list originate from one sample, sequenced in a study of T cell responses to AZD1222 COVID-19 vaccine. Clones were read by immunoSEQ multiplex PCR, and TCRdb kept only the in-frame ones, dropping some. The sample contains some 120,000 clones, about nine tenths of which appear only once. This material consisted of peripheral blood, taken on day 0 of AZD1222 vaccination. All receptors derive from an adult in good health.

The CDR3 region is CASRPAGTSGRGYNEQFF. The CDR3, as DNA: TGTGCCAGCAGGCCCGCCGGGACTAGCGGGAGAGGTTACAATGAGCAGTTCTTC. This chain links TRBV3-1 (or the pseudogene TRBV3-2) with TRBJ2-1; 14 nucleotides align to TRBD2. This CDR3 comprises 18 residues. V trimming: 6 bases; J trimming: 4 bases; junction bases outside the gene matches: 11. Germline V gene sequence: CDR1 LGHDT, CDR2 YNNKEL (reference sequence).

The gene calls are TRBV5-1 and TRBJ2-1; D is ambiguous. The CDR3 sequence is 17 residues long. Per the germline V gene, CDR1 is SGHRS and CDR2 is YFSETQ. V was trimmed by 1 base and J by 1 base, leaving 15 bases between them. CDR3 nucleotide sequence: TGCGCCAGCAGCTTGACCTCGGCACGCAGTTCCTACAATGAGCAGTTCTTC. Translation: CASSLTSARSSYNEQFF.

The rearrangement joins TRBV11-3 to TRBJ2-2, with D possibly TRBD2 on 5 matching bases. The germline V and J ends were trimmed by 7 bases and 0 bases, with 12 bases remaining between them. Per germline, CDR1 SGHNT and CDR2 YENEEA. There are 15 residues in the CDR3. The CDR3 here is CASTDRGTNTGELFF. CDR3 coding DNA: TGTGCCAGCACCGATCGAGGGACGAACACCGGGGAGCTGTTTTTT.

The V gene is TRBV7-8, the J gene TRBJ2-4, with TRBD1 matching over 10 bases. Looked up from germline, CDR1 is SGHVS and CDR2 is FQNEAQ. V trimming: 5 bases; J trimming: 9 bases; junction bases outside the gene matches: 10. The CDR3 has 15 residues. The DNA for the CDR3 is TGTGCCAGCAGCCTCCGGACAGGGGGAGCGAGCATTCAGTACTTC. Protein product: CASSLRTGGASIQYF.

The chain employs TRBV18 and TRBJ2-7; D unclear. Germline loops: CDR1 KGHSH, CDR2 LQKENI. Trimming took 2 bases from V and 0 from J, leaving 5 bases between them. The CDR3 contains 13 residues. The CDR3 region is CASSPRSSYEQYF. The CDR3 DNA follows: TGTGCCAGCTCACCAAGGAGCTCCTACGAGCAGTACTTC.

This chain uses TRBV30 with TRBJ1-4, with TRBD1 matching over 8 bases. In germline, CDR1 is GTSNPN, CDR2 SVGIG (reference sequence). V lost 1 base, J lost 6 bases, and 4 bases stayed unmatched. This CDR3 has 14 residues. The CDR3 here is CAWSEDREDEKLFF. The CDR3 DNA follows: TGTGCCTGGAGTGAGGACAGGGAGGATGAAAAACTGTTTTTT.

The chain uses TRBV12-3 or TRBV12-4 and TRBJ2-7, with D uncertain. Between the trimmed V and J ends, which lost 3 bases and 3 bases, there was a span of 9 bases. This CDR3 is 13 amino acids long. CDR3 region: CASSFEDNYEQYF. CDR3 DNA sequence: TGTGCCAGCAGTTTCGAAGACAACTACGAGCAGTACTTC.

The count of this clone is one. V and J are TRBV7-2 and TRBJ1-6; D ambiguous. Germline V gene data show CDR1 as SGHTA and CDR2 as FQGNSA. V was cut by 3 bases and J by 7 bases, with 4 bases left in between. The CDR3 has 12 residues. The CDR3 spells CASSFSNSPLHF. Here the CDR3 DNA reads TGTGCCAGCAGCTTCTCAAATTCACCCCTCCACTTT. Combining the CDR3 with reference TRBV7-2 and TRBJ1-6 gives the whole variable domain GAGVSQSPSNKVTEKGKDVELRCDPISGHTALYWYRQSLGQGLEFLIYFQGNSAPDKSGLPSDRFSAERTGGSVSTLTIQRTQQEDSAVYLCASSFSNSPLHFGNGTRLTVT.

The DNA of the CDR3 is TGTGCCACCAGCAGAGATTATCGAGGGAGCCCCTACGAGCAGTACTTC. Its protein is CATSRDYRGSPYEQYF. The genes are TRBV15 and TRBJ2-7; possibly TRBD2 for D (5 bases). The CDR3 is 16 amino acids. Between the trimmed V and J ends, which lost 0 bases and 2 bases, there was a span of 14 bases. Looked up from germline, CDR1 is LNHNV and CDR2 is YYDKDF (reference sequence).

The J gene is TRBJ1-2, the V gene TRBV4-1; 10 bases align to TRBD1. V gave up 3 bases and J gave up 4 bases; unmatched junction bases: 5. Germline V gene sequence: CDR1 MGHRA, CDR2 YSYEKL. The CDR3 is made up of 15 amino acids. This chain's CDR3 is CASSQAGTGVYGYTF. CDR3 bases: TGCGCCAGCAGCCAGGCCGGGACAGGGGTCTATGGCTACACCTTC.

The count of this clone is one. The V and J genes are TRBV24-1 and TRBJ1-2; TRBD1 aligns across 10 bases. Germline trimming cut 7 bases from V and 0 bases from J; bases unmatched to any gene: 7. This CDR3 has 16 residues. The V gene's germline CDR1 is KGHDR and CDR2 SFDVKD. The CDR3 coding sequence is TGTGCCACCAGCGCTGGGACAGGGGCAGCTAACTATGGCTACACCTTC. Protein sequence: CATSAGTGAANYGYTF.

V usage is TRBV10-3 and J usage is TRBJ2-1; D is possibly TRBD2 (5 bases). The CDR3 length is 13 residues. CDR1 is ENHRY, CDR2 SYGVKD, per germline. V dropped 4 bases and J dropped 5 bases, with 9 bases sitting between them. The CDR3 coding sequence is TGTGCCATCAGTGGGACTTCCGACAATGAGCAGTTCTTC. Its translation is CAISGTSDNEQFF.

The rearrangement joins TRBV28 to TRBJ1-2; TRBD1 matches at 7 bases. Germline V gene sequence: CDR1 MDHEN, CDR2 SYDVKM. The junction had 12 bases not matched to a gene; V was cut back by 6 bases and J by 8 bases. The CDR3 sequence is 14 residues long. In DNA, the CDR3 is TGTGCCAGCAGCCCTCCAGAGGGGGCGCGGGGCTACACCTTC. Protein: CASSPPEGARGYTF.

This chain links TRBV5-4 with TRBJ2-3, with no clear D. Per the germline V gene, CDR1 is SGHNT and CDR2 is YYREEE (reference sequence). This CDR3 is 13 amino acids long. Trimming removed 3 bases from V and 5 bases from J, with 10 bases in between. CDR3 sequence reads: CASSSGPVDTQYF. In DNA form, the CDR3 reads TGTGCCAGCAGCTCCGGCCCGGTAGATACGCAGTATTTT.

This sequence joins TRBV9 and TRBJ2-2; D not resolved. There are 13 residues in the CDR3. The V gene's germline CDR1 is SGDLS and CDR2 YYNGEE. V was shortened by 0 bases and J by 4 bases, with 4 bases between the two germline ends. The CDR3 DNA sequence: TGTGCCAGCAGCGTAGTACCCACCGGGGAGCTGTTTTTT. Translating gives CASSVVPTGELFF.

The V gene is TRBV19, the J gene TRBJ1-1; D may be TRBD1 (6 bases). Trimming stripped 2 bases from V and 4 bases from J, with 11 bases between. CDR1 LNHDA and CDR2 SQIVND come from the germline V gene (reference sequence). The CDR3 length is 14 residues. The CDR3 loop reads CASSILGGLTEAFF. The CDR3 nucleotides are TGTGCCAGTAGTATATTGGGGGGCCTCACTGAAGCTTTCTTT.

There are a few counts of this clone. The chain couples TRBV3-1 (or the pseudogene TRBV3-2) to TRBJ1-1; D may be TRBD1 (6 bases). Germline V gives CDR1 LGHDT, CDR2 YNNKEL (reference sequence). The CDR3 is made up of 12 amino acids. V shed 2 bases and J shed 7 bases, with 8 bases lying between them. This CDR3 is CASSQTGIEAFF. For the CDR3, the DNA is TGTGCCAGCAGCCAAACAGGGATTGAAGCTTTCTTT.

The chain joins TRBV27 to TRBJ2-5; 8 bases line up with TRBD1. Trimming at V came to 6 bases and at J to 5 bases, leaving 8 bases not matched to a gene. Germline CDR1 is MNHEY and CDR2 is SMNVEV (reference sequence). This CDR3 has 14 residues. The CDR3 sequence: CASSGTGATETQYF. In DNA, the CDR3 is TGTGCCAGCAGCGGGACAGGCGCTACGGAGACCCAGTACTTC.

This clone was observed a few times. The chain joins TRBV7-6 to TRBJ2-7; 9 positions match TRBD2. Germline loops: CDR1 SGHVS, CDR2 FNYEAQ. V was pared by 1 base and J by 5 bases, with 6 bases of the junction left unmatched. This CDR3 region has 15 residues. The CDR3 DNA reads TGTGCCAGCAGCTTAGGTCTAGCGGGATCCCACGAGCAGTACTTC. This translates into CASSLGLAGSHEQYF.

This rearrangement joins TRBV19 to TRBJ2-7; maybe TRBD1 (6 bases). Germline CDR1 and CDR2: LNHDA and SQIVND (reference sequence). V gave up 3 bases and J gave up 2 bases, with 14 bases separating them. The CDR3 has 15 residues. The CDR3 sequence: CASSIRTARTYEQYF. The CDR3 DNA reads as TGTGCCAGTAGTATTCGGACAGCTAGGACCTACGAGCAGTACTTC.

This clone was seen only once. J is TRBJ1-2 and V is TRBV11-2; no definite D call. The CDR3 has 13 amino acids. Per the germline V gene, CDR1 is SGHAT and CDR2 is FQNNGV. Between the trimmed V and J ends, which lost 5 bases and 5 bases, there was a span of 12 bases. The CDR3: CASSPDTQYGYTF. The CDR3 DNA is TGTGCCAGCAGCCCCGACACTCAATATGGCTACACCTTC.

The J gene is TRBJ1-5, the V gene TRBV6-5; D call uncertain. V was trimmed by 6 bases and J by 0 bases, leaving 9 bases between them. There are 14 residues in the CDR3. Germline V gives CDR1 MNHEY, CDR2 SVGAGI. For the CDR3, the DNA is TGTGCCAGCAGCGATCCCCCTAGCAATCAGCCCCAGCATTTT. Encoded protein: CASSDPPSNQPQHF.

The chain joins TRBV27 to TRBJ1-2; D ambiguous. Trimming removed 2 bases at V and 3 bases at J, with 19 bases between. Germline CDR1 MNHEY, CDR2 SMNVEV (reference sequence). The CDR3 runs 17 residues. The CDR3 here is CASSLTPSLGPYYGYTF. The DNA of the CDR3 is TGTGCCAGCAGTTTAACCCCAAGCTTAGGGCCGTACTATGGCTACACCTTC.

This chain joins TRBV7-7 and TRBJ2-7, with D hard to call. This CDR3 spans 15 amino acids. Germline CDR1 and CDR2: SSHAT and FNYEAQ (reference sequence). V was trimmed by 2 bases and J by 4 bases, leaving 15 bases between them. CDR3 coding DNA: TGTGCCAGCAGCTTATTCCCGGGCGAAGGTTACGAGCAGTACTTC. This sequence encodes CASSLFPGEGYEQYF.

This clone has just one count. The V gene is TRBV4-3, the J gene TRBJ1-2, with a possible D match to TRBD1 (5 bases). Trimming stripped 1 base from V and 2 bases from J, with 14 bases between. This CDR3 region has 16 residues. In germline, CDR1 is LGHNA, CDR2 YSLEER. The CDR3 coding sequence is TGCGCCAGCAGCCAAGTCAGGGACCCTACGAACTATGGCTACACCTTC. This translates into CASSQVRDPTNYGYTF.

This chain links TRBV7-2 with TRBJ2-2; D is undetermined. This CDR3 spans 16 amino acids. Germline lookup yields CDR1 SGHTA and CDR2 FQGNSA. V lost 2 bases and J lost 0, with 10 bases in between. Written as DNA, the CDR3 is TGTGCCAGCAGCTTAAATTCGGTAGCGAACACCGGGGAGCTGTTTTTT. Protein product: CASSLNSVANTGELFF.

The chain uses TRBV11-2 and TRBJ1-4; TRBD1 matches at 8 bases. CDR1 and CDR2 from the germline V gene are SGHAT and FQNNGV. Trimming took 6 bases from V and 7 from J; bases not matched to a gene: 10. CDR3 size: 15 residues. The CDR3 loop is CASSFGTGGAEKLFF. In DNA, the CDR3 is TGTGCCAGCAGTTTCGGGACAGGTGGTGCTGAAAAACTGTTTTTT.

The chain recombines TRBV4-1 with TRBJ1-4; possibly TRBD1 for D (5 bases). Trimming removed 1 base from V and 4 bases from J, with 13 bases in between. The CDR3 is made up of 16 amino acids. Per the germline V gene, CDR1 is MGHRA and CDR2 is YSYEKL. The CDR3 loop reads CASSQGYRGFNEKLFF. The CDR3 DNA sequence: TGCGCCAGCAGCCAAGGATACCGGGGCTTTAATGAAAAACTGTTTTTT.

The chain has TRBV3-1 (or the pseudogene TRBV3-2) and TRBJ2-1; TRBD2 agrees at 7 bases. The CDR3 runs 17 residues. Germline V gene sequence: CDR1 LGHDT, CDR2 YNNKEL (reference sequence). Losses at the gene ends were 4 bases for V and 3 bases for J; bases not matched to a gene: 12. In nucleotides, the CDR3 is TGTGCCAGCAGCCCCGAACGACAAGCGGGATTCTACAATGAGCAGTTCTTC. Protein: CASSPERQAGFYNEQFF.

J is TRBJ2-2 and V is TRBV11-3, with TRBD2 as a possible D gene (7 bases). There are 16 residues in the CDR3. CDR1 and CDR2 from the germline V gene are SGHNT and YENEEA. V lost 7 bases and J 4 bases, leaving 19 bases between the germline ends. The CDR3 sequence is CASKGGRAEVTGELFF. The CDR3 nucleotides are TGTGCCAGCAAAGGGGGGAGGGCCGAGGTCACCGGGGAGCTGTTTTTT.